These T cell receptor beta chains were read from a single sample in a study of cytomegalovirus exposure and HLA in healthy donors. Data came from immunoSEQ multiplex PCR; TCRdb stores just in-frame clones and leaves some out. The repertoire holds some 180,000 clones, with 75% to 85% as singletons. Sequencing was done on a sample of PBMCs. Source of these receptors: a woman in her sixties in good health and CMV-seropositive. CDR3s include the opening cysteine and the closing phenylalanine or tryptophan. The D gene is left open where the match is weak. Only part of the rows carry a size: once, few, many, or a class if the clone is expanded.

TRBV12-5	.	.	TRBJ2-5	TGTGCTAGTGGTTCGCCGGGTGCCCAAGAGACCCAGTACTTC	CASGSPGAQETQYF
TRBV28	.	once	TRBJ2-1	TGTGCCGGCACGGGTAGATCCTACAATGAGCAGTTCTTC	CAGTGRSYNEQFF
TRBV15	TRBD2	many	TRBJ2-3	TGTGCCACCAGCAGAGATCGGGGTAGCGGGGGCCTAGAGACAGATACGCAGTATTTT	CATSRDRGSGGLETDTQYF
TRBV4-1	TRBD1	few	TRBJ1-5	TGCGCCAGCAGCCAAGGCGGGACAGGGGGCCATCAGCCCCAGCATTTT	CASSQGGTGGHQPQHF
TRBV5-1	TRBD1	.	TRBJ1-1	TGCGCCAGCAGCCTACGGGACAGGGGGCTTAGGGCTGAAGCTTTCTTT	CASSLRDRGLRAEAFF
TRBV28	TRBD1	.	TRBJ2-1	TGTGCCAGCAGACAGACAGGGACCTACAATGAGCAGTTCTTC	CASRQTGTYNEQFF
TRBV5-6	.	.	TRBJ2-7	TGTGCCAGCAGCTCGGCGGGACAGACCTACGAGCAGTACTTC	CASSSAGQTYEQYF
TRBV7-3	.	.	TRBJ2-2	TGTGCCAGCAGCTCCGAGTTCGGGGAGCTGTTTTTT	CASSSEFGELFF
TRBV18	TRBD1	.	TRBJ2-7	TGTGCCAGCTCAGGCCTTGGGACAGGGACTTTCTACGAGCAGTACTTC	CASSGLGTGTFYEQYF
TRBV4-2	TRBD1	.	TRBJ2-2	TGTGCCAGCAGCCAACAGGGACAGGGCGTCACCGGGGAGCTGTTTTTT	CASSQQGQGVTGELFF
TRBV9	TRBD2	.	TRBJ2-3	TGTGCCAGCAGCGGGGAGCGGGAGTTCACAGATACGCAGTATTTT	CASSGEREFTDTQYF
TRBV2	.	.	TRBJ1-1	TGTGCCAGCAGTTGGGGAGGTGGAACTGAAGCTTTCTTT	CASSWGGGTEAFF
TRBV6-5	.	.	TRBJ1-2	TGTGCCAGCAGCACCAACGGCGGCGGCTACACCTTC	CASSTNGGGYTF
TRBV28	.	.	TRBJ2-5	TGTGCCAGCAGCCCAATGGCAGCGGGTAGGGAGACCCAGTACTTC	CASSPMAAGRETQYF
TRBV4-3	TRBD1	.	TRBJ1-4	TGCGCCAGCAGCCAAGGTCGGGGACAGGGGTTTGAAAAACTGTTTTTT	CASSQGRGQGFEKLFF
TRBV18	.	.	TRBJ1-5	TGTGCCAGCTCACGCGGACAGTTTAGCAATCAGCCCCAGCATTTT	CASSRGQFSNQPQHF
TRBV7-9	TRBD1	.	TRBJ2-1	TGTGCCAGCAGCTTATACACAGGACAGGGGGCTCATGAGCAGTTCTTC	CASSLYTGQGAHEQFF
TRBV11-3	TRBD2	many	TRBJ2-7	TGTGCCAGCAGCCAAGGACTAGCGGGAGGGCCGGGAGAGCAGTACTTC	CASSQGLAGGPGEQYF
TRBV19	.	.	TRBJ1-1	TGTGCCAGTAGTATAAAGACACAGAACACTGAAGCTTTCTTT	CASSIKTQNTEAFF
TRBV28	.	.	TRBJ2-7	TGTGCCTCCCGGAGCGGGTCTACCTACGAGCAGTACTTC	CASRSGSTYEQYF
TRBV5-1	TRBD2	.	TRBJ2-2	TGCGCCAGCAGCTTGGTCGGGACTAGCGGCATTTCCACCGGGGAGCTGTTTTTT	CASSLVGTSGISTGELFF
TRBV30	.	.	TRBJ1-1	TGTGCCTGGAGTCGTTTGAACACTGAAGCTTTCTTT	CAWSRLNTEAFF
TRBV27	.	.	TRBJ1-4	TGTGCCAGCACAACAGGGCCTAATGAAAAACTGTTTTTT	CASTTGPNEKLFF
TRBV5-1	.	.	TRBJ1-1	TGCGCCAGCAGCTTGGAAGGGCGTCGGGGGAACACTGAAGCTTTCTTT	CASSLEGRRGNTEAFF
TRBV6-1	.	few	TRBJ2-3	TGTGCCAGCAGTGATTGGCGGGGTAGCACAGATACGCAGTATTTT	CASSDWRGSTDTQYF
TRBV28	.	.	TRBJ2-3	TGTGCCAGCAGTTTATTCGCAGATACGCAGTATTTT	CASSLFADTQYF
TRBV6-1	.	.	TRBJ1-5	TGTGCCAGCGTTACAAGGGGAAATCAGCCCCAGCATTTT	CASVTRGNQPQHF
TRBV7-2	.	.	TRBJ2-6	TGTGCCAGCAGCTTATTGAGCTCTGGGGCCAACGTCCTGACTTTC	CASSLLSSGANVLTF
TRBV5-1	TRBD1	.	TRBJ2-7	TGCGCCAGCAGCTTAGTACCGGGACAGGCCGCCTATTCCTACGAGCAGTACTTC	CASSLVPGQAAYSYEQYF
TRBV7-9	.	.	TRBJ2-7	TGTGCCAGCAGCCCGGCGGGGATACGCTCCTACGAGCAGTACTTC	CASSPAGIRSYEQYF
TRBV28	TRBD2	.	TRBJ2-3	TGTGCCAGCAGTTTTGGCCCCCAACAAGCGGGAGGTCGTCGAAGGACAGATACGCAGTATTTT	CASSFGPQQAGGRRRTDTQYF
TRBV19	TRBD1	.	TRBJ2-1	TGTGCCAGTAGTCTCGACAGGGGGCTTGTTTCCTACAATGAGCAGTTCTTC	CASSLDRGLVSYNEQFF
TRBV2	TRBD2	.	TRBJ2-3	TGTGCCAGCAAGAGGGGCAGCGGGGAGACAGATACGCAGTATTTT	CASKRGSGETDTQYF